These 18 T cell receptor beta chains originate from one sample sequenced in a study of cytomegalovirus exposure and HLA in healthy donors. PCR used 60 Vbeta primers and 13 Jbeta primers. The repertoire was sequenced with immunoSEQ multiplex PCR; TCRdb's copy has only in-frame clones and lacks some. The sample consists of about 140,000 clones, 75% to 85% of them appearing once. The sequencing input was PBMCs. The receptors were sampled from a man between 50 and 59 years old in good health and CMV-seronegative.

This sequence joins TRBV19 and TRBJ2-1; D perhaps matches TRBD2 (5 bases). V was shortened by 7 bases and J by 5 bases, with 18 bases between the two germline ends. CDR1 LNHDA and CDR2 SQIVND come from the germline V gene (reference sequence). This CDR3 region has 15 residues. The CDR3 spells CASTPRAGQNNEQFF. The DNA for the CDR3 is TGTGCCAGTACTCCTAGGGCGGGCCAGAACAATGAGCAGTTCTTC.

The V gene is TRBV7-8, the J gene TRBJ1-1; D is undetermined. The germline V gene encodes CDR1 SGHVS and CDR2 FQNEAQ. Trimming stripped 5 bases from V and 6 bases from J, with 13 bases between. This CDR3 is 13 amino acids long. CDR3 loop: CASSAQPRAEAFF. Here the CDR3 DNA reads TGTGCCAGCAGCGCCCAGCCGAGGGCTGAAGCTTTCTTT.

The chain is built from TRBV2 and TRBJ2-6; D uncertain. The germline V and J ends were trimmed by 7 bases and 4 bases, with 11 bases remaining between them. The CDR3 loop spans 14 amino acids. Germline CDR1 SNHLY, CDR2 FYNNEI. The CDR3 sequence: CASTRLSGANVLTF. The CDR3 nucleotides read TGTGCCAGCACCCGTTTATCGGGGGCCAACGTCCTGACTTTC. The variable domain in full, with the rest retrieved from reference TRBV2 and TRBJ2-6, is EPEVTQTPSHQVTQMGQEVILRCVPISNHLYFYWYRQILGQKVEFLVSFYNNEISEKSEIFDDQFSVERPDGSNFTLKIRSTKLEDSAMYFCASTRLSGANVLTFGAGSRLTVL.

This chain joins TRBV6-1 and TRBJ2-5, with 9 positions matching TRBD1. J gave up 5 bases and V 10 bases, and 11 bases lay outside the gene matches. Germline values: CDR1 MNHNS, CDR2 SASEGT. The CDR3 totals 14 residues. The CDR3 spells CANSVGTGRETQYF. CDR3 nucleotides: TGTGCCAACAGCGTGGGGACAGGGAGGGAGACCCAGTACTTC.

A single count supports this clone. The genes are TRBV18 and TRBJ1-5; tentative D call: TRBD1 (6 bases). This CDR3 is 15 amino acids long. V was trimmed by 3 bases and J by 1 base, leaving 10 bases between them. Per germline, CDR1 KGHSH and CDR2 LQKENI. In nucleotides, the CDR3 is TGTGCCAGCTCACCCTTACAGGGAAGCAATCAGCCCCAGCATTTT. This translates into CASSPLQGSNQPQHF.

The genes are TRBV6-5 and TRBJ2-3, with D tentatively TRBD1 (6 bases). Trimming left V 6 bases short and J 2 bases short, with 9 bases between. This CDR3 spans 13 amino acids. Germline assignment: CDR1 MNHEY and CDR2 SVGAGI. CDR3 in amino acids: CASRWDTTDTQYF. CDR3 in DNA: TGTGCCAGCAGGTGGGACACCACAGATACGCAGTATTTT.

The rearrangement joins TRBV6-5 to TRBJ1-1, with 7 positions matching TRBD1. CDR1 and CDR2 from the germline V gene are MNHEY and SVGAGI. V trimming: 5 bases; J trimming: 7 bases; junction bases outside the gene matches: 7. The CDR3 extends over 13 amino acids. In nucleotides, the CDR3 is TGTGCCAGCAGTGAAGCCTGGGACAGTGAAGCTTTCTTT. Residues: CASSEAWDSEAFF.

This clone was seen a few times. The chain employs TRBV6-1 and TRBJ1-5, with 9 bases lining up with TRBD1. Germline assignment: CDR1 MNHNS and CDR2 SASEGT. There are 15 residues in the CDR3. The V and J ends lost 8 bases and 3 bases, in that order; junction bases with no gene match: 8. In nucleotides, the CDR3 is TGTGCCAGCGAAAGGACAGGGGCCGCCAATCAGCCCCAGCATTTT. Amino acids: CASERTGAANQPQHF.

This chain links TRBV6-1 with TRBJ1-1; D unclear. The V end was cut by 10 bases, the J end by 6 bases, with 18 bases between. This CDR3 is 13 amino acids long. Germline-derived CDR1 and CDR2 are MNHNS and SASEGT. The CDR3: CATVGLRTAEAFF. CDR3 sequence (DNA): TGTGCCACCGTAGGACTTCGGACGGCTGAAGCTTTCTTT.

V gene TRBV5-1 combines with J gene TRBJ2-1, with 13 bases lining up with TRBD2. In germline, CDR1 is SGHRS, CDR2 YFSETQ. The length of the CDR3 is 16 residues. Germline trimming cut 4 bases from V and 7 bases from J; bases unmatched to any gene: 8. The CDR3 spells CASSVTSGRALNEQFF. CDR3 nucleotides: TGCGCCAGCAGCGTTACTAGCGGGAGGGCCCTAAATGAGCAGTTCTTC.

This chain joins TRBV7-8 and TRBJ1-1, with 9 bases matching TRBD1. V gave up 1 base and J gave up 5 bases; unmatched junction bases: 2. Germline V CDR1 and CDR2: SGHVS, FQNEAQ. CDR3 size: 14 residues. The CDR3 DNA reads TGTGCCAGCAGCTTAGGGACAGGGGAGACTGAAGCTTTCTTT. It translates to CASSLGTGETEAFF.

The chain joins TRBV5-1 to TRBJ1-6; TRBD1 matches 8 bases. The ends lost 3 bases at V and 5 bases at J; junction bases unmatched: 7. CDR3 length equals 16 residues. Germline V gives CDR1 SGHRS, CDR2 YFSETQ. In DNA form, the CDR3 reads TGCGCCAGCAGCTGGACAGGGTATTGGGATAATTCACCCCTCCACTTT. It specifies CASSWTGYWDNSPLHF.

This clone was seen only once. The V and J genes are TRBV13 and TRBJ2-4; no clear D. The CDR3 covers 18 residues. CDR1 PRHDT and CDR2 FYEKMQ come from the germline V gene (reference sequence). V lost 0 bases to trimming and J lost 5 bases, with 20 bases between them. The CDR3 region has the DNA TGTGCCAGCAGCTTAGGCCTAACAGTGCCACGAGTCCAAAACATTCAGTACTTC. Translated, it gives CASSLGLTVPRVQNIQYF.

The genes are TRBV28 and TRBJ1-2; perhaps TRBD1 as D (6 bases). In germline, CDR1 is MDHEN, CDR2 SYDVKM. Trimming removed 5 bases from V and 2 bases from J, with 12 bases in between. The CDR3 is 14 residues long. The CDR3 sequence: CASSPRTENYGYTF. The CDR3 region has the DNA TGTGCCAGCAGTCCCCGGACAGAAAACTATGGCTACACCTTC.

This clone has a handful of counts. The gene calls are TRBV6-5 and TRBJ2-1, with TRBD2 matching 8 bases. CDR3 size: 14 residues. With 3 bases clipped from V and 8 bases from J, the junction kept 6 bases outside the gene matches. Germline V gene sequence: CDR1 MNHEY, CDR2 SVGAGI. The chain's CDR3 is CASSYQGTRHEQFF. The CDR3 coding sequence is TGTGCCAGCAGTTATCAGGGGACTAGACATGAGCAGTTCTTC.

The gene calls are TRBV18 and TRBJ2-6; weak D call: TRBD1 (5 bases). V was shortened by 3 bases and J by 6 bases, with 12 bases between the two germline ends. Germline CDR1 reads KGHSH; CDR2 reads LQKENI. There are 15 residues in the CDR3. The CDR3 is CASSPQGREANVLTF. CDR3 coding DNA: TGTGCCAGCTCACCTCAGGGAAGGGAGGCCAACGTCCTGACTTTC.

This sequence joins TRBV14 and TRBJ2-1; D gene uncertain. Trimming stripped 2 bases from V and 0 bases from J, with 17 bases between. The CDR3 has 18 residues. Per germline, CDR1 SGHDN and CDR2 FVKESK. In nucleotides, the CDR3 is TGTGCCAGCAGCCAATCGTTCCTAACAGCTGCCTCCTACAATGAGCAGTTCTTC. It yields the protein CASSQSFLTAASYNEQFF. The whole variable domain, filled in from reference TRBV14 and TRBJ2-1, reads EAGVTQFPSHSVIEKGQTVTLRCDPISGHDNLYWYRRVMGKEIKFLLHFVKESKQDESGMPNNRFLAERTGGTYSTLKVQPAELEDSGVYFCASSQSFLTAASYNEQFFGPGTRLTVL.

The chain employs TRBV28 and TRBJ2-1; TRBD2 aligns across 9 bases. Looked up from germline, CDR1 is MDHEN and CDR2 is SYDVKM. V lost 5 bases, J lost 7 bases, and 9 bases stayed unmatched. This CDR3 has 15 amino acids. CDR3 region: CASSGASGAPNEQFF. In nucleotides, the CDR3 is TGTGCCAGCAGTGGGGCTAGCGGGGCTCCAAATGAGCAGTTCTTC.